This TCR beta chain was recorded in a study of T cell changes during pregnancy in multiple sclerosis. Here immunoSEQ multiplex PCR was the method, and the copy in TCRdb shows in-frame clones only, minus some. The data show 50,000 or so clones, 90% to 95% seen once. Sequences were derived from CD4+ T cells from peripheral blood mononuclear cells, sampled in the second trimester of pregnancy. The receptor's source is a female donor with multiple sclerosis, enrolled in a pregnancy study.

CDR3 loop: CASSYSPVRNQPQHF. CDR3 sequence (DNA): TGTGCCAGCAGTTACTCACCAGTCCGCAATCAGCCCCAGCATTTT. The chain links TRBV6-5 to TRBJ1-5; D is unclear. This CDR3 has 15 amino acids. The ends were cut back, 0 bases at V and 2 bases at J, with 8 bases in the middle. Germline-derived CDR1 and CDR2 are MNHEY and SVGAGI.